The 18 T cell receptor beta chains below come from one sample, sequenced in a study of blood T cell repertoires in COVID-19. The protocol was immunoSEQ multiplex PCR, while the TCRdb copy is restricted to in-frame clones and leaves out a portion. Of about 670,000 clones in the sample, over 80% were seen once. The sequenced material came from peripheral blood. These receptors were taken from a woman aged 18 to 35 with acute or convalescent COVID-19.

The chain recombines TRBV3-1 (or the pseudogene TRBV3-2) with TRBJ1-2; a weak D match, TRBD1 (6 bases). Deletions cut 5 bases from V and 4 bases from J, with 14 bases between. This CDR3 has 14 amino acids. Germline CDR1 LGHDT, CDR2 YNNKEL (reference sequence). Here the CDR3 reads CASSTRTALYGYTF. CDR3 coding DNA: TGTGCCAGCAGCACCCGGACAGCCCTCTATGGCTACACCTTC.

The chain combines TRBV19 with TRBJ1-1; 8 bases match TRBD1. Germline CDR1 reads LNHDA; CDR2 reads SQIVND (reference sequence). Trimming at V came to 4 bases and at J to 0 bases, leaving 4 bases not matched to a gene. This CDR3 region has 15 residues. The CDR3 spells CASSTGTGLNTEAFF. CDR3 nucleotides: TGTGCCAGTAGTACCGGGACAGGTCTGAACACTGAAGCTTTCTTT.

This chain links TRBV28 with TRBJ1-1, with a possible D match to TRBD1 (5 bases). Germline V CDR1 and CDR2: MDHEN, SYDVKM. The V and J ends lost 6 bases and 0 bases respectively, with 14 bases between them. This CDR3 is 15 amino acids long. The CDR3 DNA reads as TGTGCCAGCAGACCCGATGACAGAATGAACACTGAAGCTTTCTTT. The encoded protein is CASRPDDRMNTEAFF.

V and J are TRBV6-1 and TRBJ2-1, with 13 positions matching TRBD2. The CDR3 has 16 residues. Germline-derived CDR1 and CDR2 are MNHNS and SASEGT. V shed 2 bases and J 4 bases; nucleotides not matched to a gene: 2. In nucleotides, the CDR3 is TGTGCCAGCAGTGAAACTAGCGGGGGGGAGTACAATGAGCAGTTCTTC. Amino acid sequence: CASSETSGGEYNEQFF.

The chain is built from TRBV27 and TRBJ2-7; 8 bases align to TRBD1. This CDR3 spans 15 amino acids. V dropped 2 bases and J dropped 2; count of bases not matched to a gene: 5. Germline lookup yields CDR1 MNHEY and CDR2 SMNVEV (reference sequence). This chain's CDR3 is CASSLRSGGPYEQYF. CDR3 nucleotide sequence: TGTGCCAGCAGTTTAAGGTCAGGGGGCCCCTACGAGCAGTACTTC.

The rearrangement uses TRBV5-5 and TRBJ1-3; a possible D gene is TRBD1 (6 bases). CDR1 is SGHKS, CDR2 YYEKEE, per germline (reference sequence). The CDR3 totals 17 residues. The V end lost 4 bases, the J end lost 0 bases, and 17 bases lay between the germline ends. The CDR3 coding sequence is TGTGCCAGCAGCCTACAGGGTGACTCCCTCTCTGGAAACACCATATATTTT. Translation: CASSLQGDSLSGNTIYF.

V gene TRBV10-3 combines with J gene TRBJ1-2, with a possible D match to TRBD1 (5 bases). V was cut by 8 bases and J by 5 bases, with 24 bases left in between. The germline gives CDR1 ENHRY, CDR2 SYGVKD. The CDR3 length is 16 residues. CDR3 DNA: TGTGCCATCCTCCGAAAACAGGAGCAAGGAGAATATGGCTACACCTTC. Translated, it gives CAILRKQEQGEYGYTF.

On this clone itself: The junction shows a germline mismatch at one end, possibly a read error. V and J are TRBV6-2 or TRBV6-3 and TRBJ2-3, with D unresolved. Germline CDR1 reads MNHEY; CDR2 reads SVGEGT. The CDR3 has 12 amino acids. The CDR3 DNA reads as TGTGCCAGCAGTTCTACAGCTGCTCCAGGCCCCTTT. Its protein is CASSSTAAPGPF.

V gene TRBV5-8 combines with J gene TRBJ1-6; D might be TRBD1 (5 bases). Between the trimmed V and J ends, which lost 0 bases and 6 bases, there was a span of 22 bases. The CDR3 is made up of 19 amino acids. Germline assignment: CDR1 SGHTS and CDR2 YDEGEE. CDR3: CASSLVFSAGRFVNSPLHF. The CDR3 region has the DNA TGTGCCAGCAGCTTGGTTTTCTCGGCAGGGAGGTTCGTTAATTCACCCCTCCACTTT. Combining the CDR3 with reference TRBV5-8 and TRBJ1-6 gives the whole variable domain EAGVTQSPTHLIKTRGQQATLRCSPISGHTSVYWYQQALGLGLQFLLWYDEGEERNRGNFPPRFSGRQFPNYSSELNVNALELEDSALYLCASSLVFSAGRFVNSPLHFGNGTRLTVT.

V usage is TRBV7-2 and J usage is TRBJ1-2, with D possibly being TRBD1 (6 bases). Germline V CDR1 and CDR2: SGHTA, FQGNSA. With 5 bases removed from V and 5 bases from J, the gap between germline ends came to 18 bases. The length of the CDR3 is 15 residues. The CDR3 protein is CASSNAQGLGYGYTF. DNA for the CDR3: TGTGCCAGCAGCAACGCACAGGGATTGGGTTATGGCTACACCTTC.

CDR3 sequence reads: CASSYSSVGTGYEQYF. The CDR3 nucleotides read TGTGCCAGCAGTTACTCGTCCGTAGGGACAGGCTACGAGCAGTACTTC. The chain employs TRBV6-6 and TRBJ2-7, with TRBD1 matching over 8 bases. Germline CDR1 MNHNY, CDR2 SVGAGI (reference sequence). V shed 0 bases, J shed 3 bases, and the junction held 7 bases outside the gene matches. There are 16 residues in the CDR3.

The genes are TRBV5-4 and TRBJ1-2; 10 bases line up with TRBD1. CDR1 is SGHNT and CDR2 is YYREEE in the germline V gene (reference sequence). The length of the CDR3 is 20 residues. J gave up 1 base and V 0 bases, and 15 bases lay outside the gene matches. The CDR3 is CASSLAALGQGELGNYGYTF. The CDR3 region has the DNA TGTGCCAGCAGCTTGGCCGCTTTAGGACAGGGGGAATTGGGTAACTATGGCTACACCTTC.

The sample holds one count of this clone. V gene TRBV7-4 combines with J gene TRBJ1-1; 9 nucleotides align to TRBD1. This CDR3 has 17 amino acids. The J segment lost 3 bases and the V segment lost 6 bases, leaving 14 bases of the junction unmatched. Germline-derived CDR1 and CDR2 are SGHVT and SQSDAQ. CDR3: CASSSDRGLTFDTEAFF. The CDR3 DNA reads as TGTGCCAGCAGTTCTGACAGGGGGTTGACGTTCGACACTGAAGCTTTCTTT.

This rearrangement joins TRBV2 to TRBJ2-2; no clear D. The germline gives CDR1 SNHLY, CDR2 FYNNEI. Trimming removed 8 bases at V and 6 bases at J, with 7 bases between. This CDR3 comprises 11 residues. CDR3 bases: TGTGCCAGCGAAGAGGCCGGGGAGCTGTTTTTT. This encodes CASEEAGELFF.

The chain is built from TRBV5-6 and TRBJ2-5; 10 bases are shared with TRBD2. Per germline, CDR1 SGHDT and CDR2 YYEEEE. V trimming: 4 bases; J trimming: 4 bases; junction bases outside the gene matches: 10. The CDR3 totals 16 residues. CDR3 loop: CASSPLAGNSGETQYF. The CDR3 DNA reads TGTGCCAGCAGCCCACTAGCGGGGAATTCGGGAGAGACCCAGTACTTC.

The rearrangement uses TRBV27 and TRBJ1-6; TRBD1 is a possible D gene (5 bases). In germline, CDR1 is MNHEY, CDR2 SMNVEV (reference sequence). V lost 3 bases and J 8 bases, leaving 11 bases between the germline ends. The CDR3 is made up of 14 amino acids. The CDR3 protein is CASSFPGTYSPLHF. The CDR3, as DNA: TGTGCCAGCAGTTTCCCAGGGACTTATTCACCCCTCCACTTT.

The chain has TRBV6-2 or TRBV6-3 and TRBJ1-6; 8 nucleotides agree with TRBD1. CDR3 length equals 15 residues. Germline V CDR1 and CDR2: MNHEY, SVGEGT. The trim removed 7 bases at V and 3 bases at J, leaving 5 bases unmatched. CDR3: CASTPGQVYNSPLHF. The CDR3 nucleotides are TGTGCCAGCACCCCGGGACAGGTCTATAATTCACCCCTCCACTTT.

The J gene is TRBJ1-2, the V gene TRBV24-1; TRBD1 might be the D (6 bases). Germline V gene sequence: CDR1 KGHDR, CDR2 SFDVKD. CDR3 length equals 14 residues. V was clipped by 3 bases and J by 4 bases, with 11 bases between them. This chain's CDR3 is CATSDRYRAYGYTF. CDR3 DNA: TGTGCCACCAGTGATCGGTACAGGGCCTATGGCTACACCTTC.